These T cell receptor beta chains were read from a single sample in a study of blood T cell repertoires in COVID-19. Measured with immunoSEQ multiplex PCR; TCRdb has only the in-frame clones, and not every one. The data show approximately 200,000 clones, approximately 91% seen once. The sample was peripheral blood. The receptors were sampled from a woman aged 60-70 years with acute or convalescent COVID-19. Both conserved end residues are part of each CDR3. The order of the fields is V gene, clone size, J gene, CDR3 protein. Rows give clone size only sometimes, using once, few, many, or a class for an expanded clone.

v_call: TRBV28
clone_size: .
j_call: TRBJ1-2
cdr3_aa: CASSFVTGLDGYTF

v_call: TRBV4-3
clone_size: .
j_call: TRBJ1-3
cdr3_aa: CASSQDNWAAGNTIYF

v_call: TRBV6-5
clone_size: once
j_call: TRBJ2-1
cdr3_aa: CASSRDDEQFF

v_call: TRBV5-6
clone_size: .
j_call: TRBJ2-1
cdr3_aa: CASSLASGGRQFF

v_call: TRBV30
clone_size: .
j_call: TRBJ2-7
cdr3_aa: CAWSFTLTGGTYEQYF

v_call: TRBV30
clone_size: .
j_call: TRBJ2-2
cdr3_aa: CAWSVGRTGVGTGELFF

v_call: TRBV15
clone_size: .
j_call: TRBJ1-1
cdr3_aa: CATSITHRGLGDTEAFF

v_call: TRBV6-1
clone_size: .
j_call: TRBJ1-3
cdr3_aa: CASSEVRTGLSGNTIYF

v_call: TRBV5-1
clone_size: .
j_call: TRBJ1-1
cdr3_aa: CASSLESGLNTEAFF

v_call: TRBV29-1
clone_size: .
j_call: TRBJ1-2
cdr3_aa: CSAGYSNYGYTF

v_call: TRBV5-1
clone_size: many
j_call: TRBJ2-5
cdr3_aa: CASSFTGAVTQETQYF